Given below is one T cell receptor beta chain in context. The antigen it binds to is not known. Base qualities are not recorded, but no much larger clone differs from it by a single base. The germline V gene (reference sequence) provides CDR1 SGHKS and CDR2 YYEKEE. The CDR3 covers 14 residues, taking in both the cysteine and the phenylalanine. Only CDR3 DNA remains: 42 bases, in frame from the first base. Relative to germline, V is 3 bases shorter and J is 7 bases shorter, with 14 bases between their ends. This entry comes from a study of T cells after yellow fever vaccination (dated by TCRdb to about 2019). With regard to the full study: Libraries from fractions with low cell numbers were prepared with the SMART-Seq v4 Ultra Low Input RNA kit. To follow T-cell clones before and after primary and booster YFV17D yellow fever vaccination, bulk TCR alpha and beta repertoires were sequenced over time. Two healthy male donors made up the cohort, one aged 18 to 29 years and the other aged 30 to 40 years. Bulk PBMC replicates and cell subsets were isolated from blood drawn at multiple timepoints before and after both primary and secondary immunization.

TCR cDNA was made using 5'RACE template switching, a step that added a universal primer site and unique molecular identifiers. Priming for cDNA synthesis came from both the TCR alpha and TCR beta constant segments. Library amplification used two PCR steps, and the second PCR step added sample barcodes and sequencing adapters. Libraries were sequenced on Illumina HiSeq 2500 (2x100 bp) or NovaSeq (2x150 bp). In the original analysis: MIGEC handled demultiplexing of reads and collapsing into UMI consensus sequences, while MiXCR performed V(D)J alignment. Using edgeR on replicate PBMC samples, clonotypes were called vaccine-responding if FDR was below 0.01 and the log2 fold change was above 5 up to day 15. Each bulk clonotype received a CD4 or CD8 identity based on whether the sequenced CD4 or CD8 repertoire contained that clonotype at higher abundance. Using fastp trimming at Q25 and MiXCR clonotype assembly, TCRdb reanalyzed the public sequencing data and kept in-frame beta chains. Identical CDR3 proteins give one entry, which carries the most common genes and DNA. For this entry, the V and J calls and clone size follow TCRdb and not the study's own pipeline. Counted in this sample were about 210,000 distinct CDR3 sequences; approximately 6.7% of them appeared once. Approximately 1% of the sample lies in the top ten.

The treatment or condition label, as the study defines it: live attenuated yellow fever vaccine strain. PBMCs were isolated from peripheral blood using a standard Ficoll-Paque protocol. Dynabeads CD4 and CD8 positive selection kits were used to isolate CD4 and CD8 T-cell fractions. RNA was extracted with TriZol from bulk PBMCs, CD4 and CD8 fractions, and dextramer-positive and dextramer-negative fractions. Overall study results and their limits: Most clones expanded after primary vaccination were re-detected after the booster (about 95% of CD4 and 88% of CD8), suggesting broad memory maintenance. The study included only two donors, which limits how far the findings can be generalized. A small share of clonotypes occurred in both CD4 and CD8 compartments, likely arising from convergent recombination. FACS-sorted repertoires could contain abundant contaminating clonotypes from the bulk population, so computational filtering was required. The secondary T-cell response was weaker than the primary response but faster, peaking on day 5 instead of day 15.

Recombination joined TRBV5-5 with TRBJ2-1; the D region is possibly TRBD1 or TRBD2, each matching across 5 bases. Sequences were derived from CD4+ T cells sorted from PBMCs, sampled on the day of the yellow fever booster vaccination. The receptor comes from a young man who received the YFV17D yellow fever vaccine. The CDR3 reads as follows: CASSSGTQRNEQFF. In nucleotides, the sequence is TGTGCCAGCAGCTCTGGGACCCAGCGGAATGAGCAGTTCTTC.